The clone carrying this T cell receptor beta chain is medium-sized by share. The sorted Tregs were CD4+CD25+CD127-/low cells. Adaptor-ligated barcode primers were used to amplify TRBV12-4/TRBJ1-2 clonotypes. TCRdb passed the multiplex PCR reads through MiXCR, listing each CDR3 protein once. The sample contains 2,000 to 2,500 distinct CDR3 sequences, around 1.1% of which appear only once. The CDR3 runs to 14 residues. The V and J ends lost 3 bases and 6 bases respectively, with 14 bases between them. The sequence was obtained from a female donor with breast cancer. The sequencing sample was made of tumor-infiltrating Tregs sorted from the breast tumor. The chain combines TRBV12-3 or TRBV12-4 with TRBJ1-2; D not resolved. Here the CDR3 DNA reads TGTGCCAGCAGTTTCATCTTGGGAATGGATGGCTACACCTTC. Protein sequence: CASSFILGMDGYTF.